The 8 T cell receptor gamma chains below were found in one sample sequenced in a study of intestinal T cells in coeliac disease. For each case, the template was genomic DNA from ten roughly 4.5-µm formalin-fixed paraffin-embedded scrolls. LymphoTrack primers amplified TRG sequences from approximately 180 ng of biopsy DNA. TCRdb called clones from the multiplex PCR reads again using CATT. The table lists about a thousand gamma-chain clones, around 46% of them singletons. The specimen sequenced was a duodenal biopsy. The receptors here all came from a human donor with celiac disease.

The rearrangement joins TRGV4 to TRGJP1. V dropped 1 base and J dropped 6; count of bases not matched to a gene: 17. This CDR3 is built from 18 residues. From germline, CDR1 is EGSTGY and CDR2 YDSYTSSV. The CDR3 here is CATWDGQWDIPSGWFKIF. In DNA form, the CDR3 reads TGTGCCACCTGGGATGGTCAATGGGATATACCATCTGGTTGGTTCAAGATATTT.

A few counts support this clone. The gene calls are TRGV3 and TRGJP1. Germline CDR1 VTNTFY, CDR2 YDVSTARD (reference sequence). CDR3 length equals 15 residues. V lost 3 bases, J lost 6 bases, and 10 bases stayed unmatched. In nucleotides, the CDR3 is TGTGCCACCTGGGACGTTCCGAGGCCTGGTTGGTTCAAGATATTT. This sequence encodes CATWDVPRPGWFKIF.

The rearrangement uses TRGV8 and TRGJP1. This CDR3 contains 15 residues. Trimming took 6 bases from V and 0 from J; bases not matched to a gene: 7. Germline V gene lookup returns CDR1 VENAVY and CDR2 YDSYNSRV. As DNA, the CDR3 is TGTGCCACCTGGATCTCGGATACCACTGGTTGGTTCAAGATATTT. Protein product: CATWISDTTGWFKIF.

V is TRGV10 and J is TRGJ1 or TRGJ2. TRGV10 is an open reading frame, and its role is uncertain. Losses at the gene ends were 14 bases for V and 3 bases for J; bases not matched to a gene: 17. The CDR3 contains 14 residues. The CDR3 nucleotides are TGTGCTCGCGTGGGCAAACACTGTTATTATAAGAAACTCTTT. Its protein product is CARVGKHCYYKKLF.

This clone was found a few times. The protein TCRdb lists belongs to a much larger clone and differs from this DNA's translation at residue 6, which points to a read error; the protein shown is made from the DNA. This chain's CDR3 is CATWVHYKKLF. CDR3 in DNA: TGTGCCACCTGGGTCCATTATAAGAAACTCTTT. This sequence joins TRGV4 and TRGJ1 or TRGJ2. Germline CDR1 EGSTGY, CDR2 YDSYTSSV. There are 11 residues in the CDR3. Trimming at V came to 5 bases and at J to 5 bases, leaving 3 bases not matched to a gene.

As for this clone: At residue 8, TCRdb's protein is not the same as the translated DNA, so the protein here was read from the DNA. The chain joins TRGV2 to TRGJP1. This CDR3 has 18 amino acids. V gave up 0 bases and J gave up 3 bases; unmatched junction bases: 13. CDR1 EGSNGY and CDR2 YDSYNSKV come from the germline V gene. CDR3 loop: CATWDGGLTRATGWFKIF. The CDR3 DNA reads TGTGCCACCTGGGACGGGGGCTTGACCCGGGCCACTGGTTGGTTCAAGATATTT.

Comments on this clone: TCRdb records a much larger clone's protein for this DNA, with a difference at residue 8 that likely arises from a read error; the protein given is the translation of the DNA. V gene TRGV2 combines with J gene TRGJ1 or TRGJ2. Germline trimming cut 0 bases from V and 5 bases from J; bases unmatched to any gene: 4. The CDR3 extends over 13 amino acids. Germline CDR1 reads EGSNGY; CDR2 reads YDSYNSKV. The CDR3 DNA reads TGTGCCACCTGGGACGGGCGGGATTATAAGAAACTCTTT. Amino acid sequence: CATWDGRDYKKLF.

CDR3: CADLVDLGGWFKIF. For the CDR3, the DNA is TGTGCCGACCTGGTAGATCTCGGGGGGTGGTTCAAGATATTT. The chain couples TRGV8 to TRGJP1. The CDR3 spans 14 residues. Losses at the gene ends were 12 bases for V and 11 bases for J; bases not matched to a gene: 21. Germline CDR1 reads VENAVY; CDR2 reads YDSYNSRV.